This is a list of T cell receptor beta chains from one sample in a study of cytomegalovirus exposure and HLA in healthy donors. Clones were read by immunoSEQ multiplex PCR, and TCRdb kept only the in-frame ones, dropping some. The sample carries tens of thousands of clones, 72% recorded once. The source material was PBMCs. All receptors derive from a woman in her 40s in good health and CMV-seropositive. The CDR3 runs from the conserved cysteine through the conserved F or W. D genes are given only for firm matches. A row's size may be missing; if present it is once, few, many or a size class.

V	J	D	size	CDR3	DNA
TRBV15	TRBJ1-2	-	-	CATSREPGFGYGYTF	TGTGCCACCAGCAGAGAACCCGGGTTTGGGTATGGCTACACCTTC
TRBV15	TRBJ2-2	-	few	CATSRGISNTGELFF	TGTGCCACCAGCAGAGGTATAAGCAACACCGGGGAGCTGTTTTTT
TRBV18	TRBJ1-5	-	-	CASSPAAGNSQPQHF	TGTGCCAGCTCACCCGCCGCAGGGAACAGTCAGCCCCAGCATTTT
TRBV11-3	TRBJ2-7	TRBD2	once	CASSPKTSGAYEQYF	TGTGCCAGCAGTCCAAAGACTAGCGGGGCCTACGAGCAGTACTTC
TRBV5-1	TRBJ1-1	TRBD1	-	CASSASPGGRDTEAFF	TGCGCCAGCAGCGCCAGTCCAGGGGGCAGGGACACTGAAGCTTTCTTT
TRBV12-1	TRBJ2-2	-	-	CASTRGGTCGELFF	TGTGCCAGCACCCGCGGGGGGACCTGCGGGGAGCTGTTTTTT
TRBV2	TRBJ1-1	TRBD1	-	CAKGQGHTEAFF	TGTGCCAAGGGACAGGGGCACACTGAAGCTTTCTTT
TRBV7-9	TRBJ1-3	TRBD1	once	CASSFGTGGSGNTIYF	TGTGCCAGCAGCTTTGGGACAGGGGGTTCTGGAAACACCATATATTTT
TRBV5-4	TRBJ1-4	-	-	CASRPGEGGPGKLFF	TGTGCCAGCAGACCCGGCGAGGGGGGGCCTGGAAAACTGTTTTTT
TRBV19	TRBJ2-7	-	-	CASSIGGQGYEQYF	TGTGCCAGTAGTATAGGGGGGCAGGGGTACGAGCAGTACTTC
TRBV7-8	TRBJ1-1	-	-	CASSLRGGSGSAFF	TGTGCCAGCAGCTTAAGGGGCGGTTCAGGGTCTGCTTTCTTT
TRBV5-6	TRBJ2-7	TRBD1	few	CASNPGGQGAYEQYF	TGTGCCAGCAACCCGGGGGGACAGGGGGCCTACGAGCAGTACTTC
TRBV18	TRBJ1-2	TRBD1	-	CASSPLGQALYGYTF	TGTGCCAGCTCACCACTTGGACAGGCCTTATATGGCTACACCTTC
TRBV6-6	TRBJ2-7	-	-	CASSSDTHRNEQYF	TGTGCCAGCAGTTCGGACACCCACCGGAACGAGCAGTACTTC
TRBV19	TRBJ1-6	TRBD1	-	CASALGQESPLHF	TGTGCCAGTGCCTTGGGACAGGAATCACCCCTCCACTTT
TRBV4-1	TRBJ2-5	-	-	CASSRGTGGGTQYF	TGCGCCAGCAGCCGAGGGACAGGCGGGGGGACCCAGTACTTC
TRBV7-4	TRBJ1-5	-	once	CASSFGLGHNQPQHF	TGTGCCAGCAGCTTTGGGTTAGGACACAATCAGCCCCAGCATTTT
TRBV18	TRBJ2-7	-	-	CASSLGLLNSYEQYF	TGTGCCAGCTCGCTCGGACTTTTAAACTCCTACGAGCAGTACTTC
TRBV6-5	TRBJ2-2	TRBD2	once	CASSASGVYTGELFF	TGTGCCAGCAGCGCTAGCGGGGTTTACACCGGGGAGCTGTTTTTT
TRBV10-3	TRBJ2-3	TRBD2	few	CAISGTSGEGDTQYF	TGTGCCATCAGCGGGACTAGCGGGGAGGGGGATACGCAGTATTTT
TRBV6-5	TRBJ2-4	TRBD2	few	CASKSGGAQNIQYF	TGTGCCAGCAAAAGCGGGGGGGCCCAAAACATTCAGTACTTC
TRBV11-2	TRBJ2-2	-	-	CASSSRTPQATGELFF	TGTGCCAGCAGCTCCCGGACACCCCAGGCCACCGGGGAGCTGTTTTTT
TRBV5-5	TRBJ1-5	-	-	CASSSDRLNQPQHF	TGTGCCAGCAGCTCGGACAGATTAAATCAGCCCCAGCATTTT
TRBV5-1	TRBJ2-2	-	few	CASSLVQGSGGELFF	TGCGCCAGCAGCTTGGTACAGGGTTCCGGCGGGGAGCTGTTTTTT
TRBV6-5	TRBJ1-1	TRBD1	few	CASSRTGYTEAFF	TGTGCCAGCAGTCGGACAGGGTACACTGAAGCTTTCTTT
TRBV4-3	TRBJ1-6	-	-	CASSQEPETNSPLHF	TGCGCCAGCAGCCAAGAACCGGAGACTAATTCACCCCTCCACTTT
TRBV6-5	TRBJ1-3	TRBD1	-	CASSYDGQGRYTIYF	TGTGCCAGCAGTTACGACGGACAGGGACGATACACCATATATTTT
TRBV6-1	TRBJ1-2	-	-	CASSEYHGGERANYGYTF	TGTGCCAGCAGTGAGTACCATGGGGGGGAGCGTGCTAACTATGGCTACACCTTC
TRBV5-4	TRBJ1-1	TRBD1	few	CASSLGTGVPPATEAFF	TGTGCCAGCAGCTTAGGGACAGGGGTCCCCCCCGCGACTGAAGCTTTCTTT
TRBV9	TRBJ2-1	TRBD2	-	CASSPPGMASGGVGEQFF	TGTGCCAGCAGCCCTCCTGGAATGGCTAGCGGGGGGGTTGGTGAGCAGTTCTTC
TRBV5-1	TRBJ2-7	TRBD1	-	CASSLRQGADEQYF	TGCGCCAGCAGCTTGAGGCAGGGGGCTGATGAGCAGTACTTC
TRBV10-3	TRBJ2-7	TRBD1	-	CAHGVDRGYEQYF	TGTGCCCACGGGGTCGACAGGGGATACGAGCAGTACTTC
TRBV6-6	TRBJ1-5	TRBD1	few	CASRSGTENQPQHF	TGTGCCAGCAGGTCCGGGACAGAAAATCAGCCCCAGCATTTT
TRBV7-9	TRBJ1-1	TRBD1	-	CASSSRQGGATEAFF	TGTGCCAGCAGCTCCCGACAGGGTGGGGCAACTGAAGCTTTCTTT
TRBV12-5	TRBJ1-5	-	-	CASGLPSGRPQSNQPQHF	TGTGCTAGTGGTTTGCCTTCCGGCAGGCCCCAAAGCAATCAGCCCCAGCATTTT
TRBV7-2	TRBJ1-2	-	few	CASSLRNNYGYTF	TGTGCCAGCAGCTTGCGGAATAACTATGGCTACACCTTC
TRBV18	TRBJ1-1	-	-	CASSPQGHTEAFF	TGTGCCAGCTCACCCCAGGGGCACACTGAAGCTTTCTTT
TRBV5-1	TRBJ1-4	-	-	CASSEGDSEEKLFF	TGCGCCAGCAGCGAGGGGGATAGCGAGGAAAAACTGTTTTTT
TRBV2	TRBJ1-2	TRBD1	once	CATTGQGANYGYTF	TGTGCCACCACGGGACAGGGCGCCAACTATGGCTACACCTTC
TRBV19	TRBJ2-7	-	-	CASSIAHRGGYEQYF	TGTGCCAGTAGTATAGCGCACAGGGGAGGATACGAGCAGTACTTC
TRBV5-1	TRBJ1-1	-	-	CASSLIAVWDTEAFF	TGCGCCAGCAGCTTGATTGCGGTCTGGGACACTGAAGCTTTCTTT
TRBV4-2	TRBJ2-7	-	-	CASSRNPGGVYEQYF	TGTGCCAGCAGCCGTAACCCGGGGGGCGTATACGAGCAGTACTTC
TRBV4-1	TRBJ1-2	-	-	CASSQDIAGRNGYTF	TGCGCCAGCAGCCAAGATATCGCAGGGAGGAATGGCTACACCTTC
TRBV4-2	TRBJ2-3	-	once	CASSQAGWREDTDTQYF	TGTGCCAGCAGCCAAGCGGGGTGGCGGGAAGACACAGATACGCAGTATTTT
TRBV6-1	TRBJ1-5	-	-	CASSEGLEQPQHF	TGTGCCAGCAGTGAAGGTTTGGAGCAGCCCCAGCATTTT
TRBV6-1	TRBJ2-7	-	-	CASSVGSGGYEQYF	TGTGCCAGCAGTGTTGGTAGCGGTGGTTACGAGCAGTACTTC
TRBV25-1	TRBJ2-1	TRBD2	-	CASSPYGRYNEQFF	TGTGCCAGCAGCCCATACGGGAGGTACAATGAGCAGTTCTTC
TRBV10-3	TRBJ1-3	-	-	CAISLGGSGNTIYF	TGTGCCATCAGCCTAGGGGGATCTGGAAACACCATATATTTT
TRBV6-1	TRBJ1-2	TRBD1	-	CASSEGGTVVGYTF	TGTGCCAGCAGTGAAGGGGGGACAGTGGTGGGCTACACCTTC
TRBV5-1	TRBJ2-5	TRBD2	-	CASSLASLSGETQYF	TGCGCCAGCAGCTTGGCTTCTCTTAGCGGGGAGACCCAGTACTTC
TRBV6-1	TRBJ2-4	-	-	CASSGLRKNIQYF	TGTGCCAGCAGCGGCTTGAGGAAAAACATTCAGTACTTC
TRBV5-6	TRBJ1-3	-	many	CASSTWGGNGNTIYF	TGTGCCAGCAGCACCTGGGGAGGGAATGGAAACACCATATATTTT
TRBV6-5	TRBJ1-1	TRBD1	-	CASSPNRGQGEAFF	TGTGCCAGCAGTCCAAACAGGGGGCAGGGTGAAGCTTTCTTT
TRBV4-1	TRBJ2-1	TRBD2	few	CASSQDRGGDQFF	TGCGCCAGCAGCCAAGATCGCGGGGGGGACCAGTTCTTC
TRBV10-2	TRBJ1-5	-	-	CASTPNRDSNQPQHF	TGCGCCAGCACCCCGAACAGGGATAGCAATCAGCCCCAGCATTTT